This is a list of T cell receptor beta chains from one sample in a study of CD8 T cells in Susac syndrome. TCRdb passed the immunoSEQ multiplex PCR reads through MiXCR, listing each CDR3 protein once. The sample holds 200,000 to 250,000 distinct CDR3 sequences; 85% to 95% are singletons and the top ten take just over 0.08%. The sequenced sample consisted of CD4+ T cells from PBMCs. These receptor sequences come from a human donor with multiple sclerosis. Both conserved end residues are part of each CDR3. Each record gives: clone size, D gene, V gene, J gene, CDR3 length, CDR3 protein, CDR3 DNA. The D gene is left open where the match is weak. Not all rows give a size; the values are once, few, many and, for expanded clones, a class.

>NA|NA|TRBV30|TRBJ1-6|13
CASGRTVNSPLHF
TGTGCCTCTGGACGGACTGTTAATTCACCCCTCCACTTT
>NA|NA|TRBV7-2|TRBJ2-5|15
CASSPRDFTQETQYF
TGTGCCAGCAGCCCCCGGGACTTCACGCAAGAGACCCAGTACTTC
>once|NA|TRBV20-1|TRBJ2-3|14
CSASSGLGTDTQYF
TGCAGTGCTAGTTCCGGACTCGGCACAGATACGCAGTATTTT
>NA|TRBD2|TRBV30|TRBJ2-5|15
CAWSVGLAGTGTQYF
TGTGCCTGGAGTGTCGGACTAGCGGGGACGGGGACCCAGTACTTC
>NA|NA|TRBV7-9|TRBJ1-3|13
CASSLPGGNTIYF
TGTGCCAGCAGCTTGCCGGGAGGAAACACCATATATTTT
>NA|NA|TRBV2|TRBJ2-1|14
CASTGAPGMNEQFF
TGTGCCAGCACCGGGGCTCCGGGGATGAATGAGCAGTTCTTC
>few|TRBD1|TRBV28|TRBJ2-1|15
CASSLPGQGIDEQFF
TGTGCCAGCAGTTTGCCGGGACAGGGTATTGATGAGCAGTTCTTC
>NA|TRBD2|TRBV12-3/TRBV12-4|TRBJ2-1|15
CASSLMSGVDNEQFF
TGTGCCAGCAGTTTAATGAGCGGGGTTGACAATGAGCAGTTCTTC
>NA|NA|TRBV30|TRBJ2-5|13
CAWEPWGMETQYF
TGTGCCTGGGAACCCTGGGGGATGGAGACCCAGTACTTC
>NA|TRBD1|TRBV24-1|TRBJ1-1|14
CATSDVTGATEAFF
TGTGCCACCAGTGACGTGACAGGGGCCACTGAAGCTTTCTTT
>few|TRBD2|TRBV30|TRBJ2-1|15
CAWSVGLAGYNEQFF
TGTGCCTGGAGTGTTGGACTAGCGGGTTACAATGAGCAGTTCTTC
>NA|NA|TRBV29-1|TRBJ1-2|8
CSVGGYTF
TGCAGCGTTGGGGGCTACACCTTC
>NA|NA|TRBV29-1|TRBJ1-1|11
CSVEKGTEAFF
TGCAGCGTTGAGAAGGGCACTGAAGCTTTCTTT
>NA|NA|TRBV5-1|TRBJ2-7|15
CASSLGAGNSYEQYF
TGCGCCAGCAGCTTGGGGGCAGGTAACTCCTACGAGCAGTACTTC
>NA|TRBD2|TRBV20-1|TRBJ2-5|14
CSARTGLAGETQYF
TGCAGTGCTAGGACCGGACTAGCCGGAGAGACCCAGTACTTC
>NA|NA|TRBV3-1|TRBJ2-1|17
CASTPSGVGLPSNEQFF
TGTGCCAGCACCCCGTCGGGGGTGGGACTCCCGTCCAATGAGCAGTTCTTC
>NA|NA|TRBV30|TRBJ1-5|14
CACNNGQLHQPQHF
TGTGCCTGCAATAACGGACAGTTACATCAGCCCCAGCATTTT
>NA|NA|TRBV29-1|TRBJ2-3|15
CSVEYRTPGDDTQYF
TGCAGCGTTGAATACAGGACACCGGGGGACGATACGCAGTATTTT